This passage covers 30 T cell receptor beta chains from one sample sequenced in a study of long-term antiretroviral therapy in people with HIV. The libraries were made with immunoSEQ v3.0 at survey level. Repertoires were generated with immunoSEQ multiplex PCR, while TCRdb's copy carries only in-frame clones and drops some. The table shows fewer than 40,000 clones, with about 86% occurring only once. Sample: unsorted PBMCs, taken just before starting antiretroviral therapy. The origin of the receptors is a woman between 18 and 29 years old with HIV.

The chain links TRBV5-6 to TRBJ1-5; tentative D call: TRBD1 (6 bases). From germline, CDR1 is SGHDT and CDR2 YYEEEE. Trimming took off 4 bases at V and 1 base at J, with 12 bases between the two ends. This CDR3 has 15 amino acids. CDR3 in amino acids: CASSPGTPSNQPQHF. The CDR3 DNA reads as TGTGCCAGCAGCCCCGGGACACCGAGCAATCAGCCCCAGCATTTT.

J is TRBJ1-2 and V is TRBV7-2, with 7 bases aligning to TRBD1. J gave up 8 bases and V 5 bases, and 8 bases lay outside the gene matches. From germline, CDR1 is SGHTA and CDR2 FQGNSA. The CDR3 contains 13 residues. DNA of the CDR3: TGTGCCAGCAGCGCTGACAGGGCGGTAGGCTACACCTTC. Its translation: CASSADRAVGYTF.

A few counts support this clone. This rearrangement joins TRBV6-5 to TRBJ2-4, with 8 positions matching TRBD2. The CDR3 is 12 residues long. CDR1 is MNHEY, CDR2 SVGAGI, per germline. V shed 9 bases, J shed 7 bases, and the junction held 5 bases outside the gene matches. Written as DNA, the CDR3 is TGTGCCAGTTCAGCGGGAGAGAACATTCAGTACTTC. Protein product: CASSAGENIQYF.

This clone appeared once. This sequence joins TRBV27 and TRBJ2-5; D not certain. The CDR3 has 11 residues. Germline CDR1 reads MNHEY; CDR2 reads SMNVEV (reference sequence). The V end was cut by 3 bases, the J end by 4 bases, with 3 bases between. The CDR3 is CASSFRETQYF. Written as DNA, the CDR3 is TGTGCCAGCAGTTTTAGAGAGACCCAGTACTTC.

This clone was seen just once. The chain carries TRBV7-6 and TRBJ2-1; 12 bases match TRBD2. The CDR3 runs 16 residues. V lost 4 bases to trimming and J lost 4 bases; unmatched junction nucleotides: 5. Germline loops: CDR1 SGHVS, CDR2 FNYEAQ. The CDR3 nucleotides read TGTGCCAGCAGCTCCAGGACTAGCGGGACATACAATGAGCAGTTCTTC. It is translated as CASSSRTSGTYNEQFF.

V is TRBV19 and J is TRBJ1-2; no clear D gene. This CDR3 contains 12 residues. CDR1 and CDR2 from the germline V gene are LNHDA and SQIVND (reference sequence). Between the trimmed V and J ends, which lost 3 bases and 6 bases, there was a span of 8 bases. The DNA of the CDR3 is TGTGCCAGTAGTATTCGGGGAAATGGCTACACCTTC. It codes for CASSIRGNGYTF.

This clone came up once. The V and J genes are TRBV27 and TRBJ2-7; the match to TRBD1 covers 7 bases. Trimming removed 5 bases from V and 3 bases from J; junction bases left unmatched: 19. The CDR3 has 18 amino acids. From germline, CDR1 is MNHEY and CDR2 SMNVEV (reference sequence). CDR3 coding DNA: TGTGCCAGCAGTCCCATTAAACAGACAGGGCTCCACCTCTACGAGCAGTACTTC. Its translation: CASSPIKQTGLHLYEQYF.

V is TRBV28 and J is TRBJ2-1; D uncertain. This CDR3 comprises 10 residues. Germline V gene lookup returns CDR1 MDHEN and CDR2 SYDVKM. V gave up 6 bases and J gave up 8 bases, with 5 bases separating them. CDR3 nucleotides: TGTGCCAGCAGACTCGATGAGCAGTTCTTC. Its protein product is CASRLDEQFF.

The chain carries TRBV18 and TRBJ1-5; no clear D gene. CDR3 length: 14 amino acids. V lost 4 bases to trimming and J lost 2 bases, with 9 bases between them. The germline CDR1 and CDR2 sequences are KGHSH and LQKENI. The chain's CDR3 is CASSQGGGNQPQHF. For the CDR3, the DNA is TGTGCCAGCTCACAAGGTGGGGGCAATCAGCCCCAGCATTTT.

The CDR3 sequence is CASSLEGPRHEQYF. The DNA of the CDR3 is TGCGCCAGCAGCTTGGAGGGGCCTAGGCACGAGCAGTACTTC. This chain links TRBV5-1 with TRBJ2-7; tentative D call: TRBD1 (5 bases). The CDR3 totals 14 residues. Germline CDR1 is SGHRS and CDR2 is YFSETQ. Deletions cut 0 bases from V and 5 bases from J, with 12 bases between.

The chain combines TRBV6-1 with TRBJ2-7; the D gene is possibly TRBD2 (7 bases). Per germline, CDR1 MNHNS and CDR2 SASEGT. V was trimmed by 6 bases and J by 2 bases, leaving 17 bases between them. The CDR3 totals 15 residues. CDR3 protein: CASSERGGWAYEQYF. CDR3 nucleotide sequence: TGTGCCAGCAGCGAAAGGGGGGGGTGGGCCTACGAGCAGTACTTC.

The chain has TRBV5-1 and TRBJ2-7; possible D gene TRBD2, 5 bases. Germline CDR1 and CDR2: SGHRS and YFSETQ. V gave up 5 bases and J gave up 2 bases, with 14 bases separating them. The CDR3 runs 14 residues. The CDR3 nucleotides read TGCGCCAGCAGACCAACCACGGGAACCTACGAGCAGTACTTC. Protein sequence: CASRPTTGTYEQYF. Combining the CDR3 with reference TRBV5-1 and TRBJ2-7 gives the whole variable domain KAGVTQTPRYLIKTRGQQVTLSCSPISGHRSVSWYQQTPGQGLQFLFEYFSETQRNKGNFPGRFSGRQFSNSRSEMNVSTLELGDSALYLCASRPTTGTYEQYFGPGTRLTVT.

This chain connects TRBV7-2 to TRBJ2-7, with D hard to call. The CDR3 extends over 15 amino acids. Germline V lookup: CDR1 SGHTA, CDR2 FQGNSA. Trimming stripped 4 bases from V and 2 bases from J, with 15 bases between. CDR3: CASSYLPSAAYEQYF. CDR3 sequence (DNA): TGTGCCAGCAGCTACCTCCCTTCAGCCGCCTACGAGCAGTACTTC. Drawing the rest from reference TRBV7-2 and TRBJ2-7, the complete variable domain is GAGVSQSPSNKVTEKGKDVELRCDPISGHTALYWYRQSLGQGLEFLIYFQGNSAPDKSGLPSDRFSAERTGGSVSTLTIQRTQQEDSAVYLCASSYLPSAAYEQYFGPGTRLTVT.

The chain has TRBV7-2 and TRBJ1-5; 9 bases line up with TRBD1. This CDR3 has 16 residues. Trimming cost V 4 bases and J 3 bases; bases outside gene matches: 7. Germline V CDR1 and CDR2: SGHTA, FQGNSA. This CDR3 is CASSSGQGGYNQPQHF. The CDR3 nucleotides read TGTGCCAGCAGCTCGGGACAGGGAGGCTACAATCAGCCCCAGCATTTT. Based on the CDR3 plus reference TRBV7-2 and TRBJ1-5, the full variable domain is GAGVSQSPSNKVTEKGKDVELRCDPISGHTALYWYRQSLGQGLEFLIYFQGNSAPDKSGLPSDRFSAERTGGSVSTLTIQRTQQEDSAVYLCASSSGQGGYNQPQHFGDGTRLSIL.

This sequence joins TRBV7-6 and TRBJ2-7; 8 bases are shared with TRBD1. The CDR3 is made up of 14 amino acids. The junction had 6 bases not matched to a gene; V was cut back by 3 bases and J by 5 bases. Germline-derived CDR1 and CDR2 are SGHVS and FNYEAQ. In DNA form, the CDR3 reads TGTGCCAGCAGCTTGTCCGGGACAGGAAACGAGCAGTACTTC. The encoded protein is CASSLSGTGNEQYF.

The chain uses TRBV27 and TRBJ2-1; no clear D gene. The ends were cut back, 2 bases at V and 4 bases at J, with 12 bases in the middle. The CDR3 runs 15 residues. The germline V gene encodes CDR1 MNHEY and CDR2 SMNVEV (reference sequence). The CDR3: CASSLGVGTYNEQFF. DNA of the CDR3: TGTGCCAGCAGTTTAGGAGTAGGTACTTACAATGAGCAGTTCTTC.

V usage is TRBV5-4 and J usage is TRBJ2-1; 7 bases align to TRBD1. V shed 1 base and J 4 bases; nucleotides not matched to a gene: 8. The CDR3 sequence is 16 residues long. Germline V gene lookup returns CDR1 SGHNT and CDR2 YYREEE (reference sequence). CDR3 in DNA: TGTGCCAGCAGCTTGCCCACAGGGGATGCATACAATGAGCAGTTCTTC. Translated: CASSLPTGDAYNEQFF.

This clone appeared once. The chain combines TRBV5-1 with TRBJ2-7; 7 bases align to TRBD1. J was trimmed by 2 bases and V by 0 bases; bases with no gene match: 5. This CDR3 spans 15 amino acids. The germline CDR1 and CDR2 sequences are SGHRS and YFSETQ. The CDR3 region has the DNA TGCGCCAGCAGCTTGGGGACAGGTAGTACCTACGAGCAGTACTTC. This sequence encodes CASSLGTGSTYEQYF. Full variable domain (rest looked up from reference TRBV5-1 and TRBJ2-7): KAGVTQTPRYLIKTRGQQVTLSCSPISGHRSVSWYQQTPGQGLQFLFEYFSETQRNKGNFPGRFSGRQFSNSRSEMNVSTLELGDSALYLCASSLGTGSTYEQYFGPGTRLTVT.

This chain links TRBV6-1 with TRBJ1-5, with 8 bases that match TRBD1. This CDR3 is 15 amino acids long. Germline V gene lookup returns CDR1 MNHNS and CDR2 SASEGT. Trimming took 6 bases from V and 4 from J; bases not matched to a gene: 8. CDR3 in DNA: TGTGCCAGCAGGCCTGACAGGGGATGGAATCAGCCCCAGCATTTT. As protein: CASRPDRGWNQPQHF.

The rearrangement links TRBV11-2 to TRBJ1-1; D remains unclear. The CDR3 consists of 16 residues. CDR1 and CDR2 from the germline V gene are SGHAT and FQNNGV. V lost 2 bases, J lost 1 base, and 14 bases lay in between. CDR3 sequence (DNA): TGTGCCAGCAGCTTAATAGGAGGGATAAGGAACACTGAAGCTTTCTTT. Translated: CASSLIGGIRNTEAFF.

The genes are TRBV7-2 and TRBJ2-7; D remains unclear. This CDR3 has 16 amino acids. With 3 bases removed from V and 2 bases from J, the gap between germline ends came to 17 bases. Germline assignment: CDR1 SGHTA and CDR2 FQGNSA. The CDR3 is CASSFGLGGSAYEQYF. The DNA for the CDR3 is TGTGCCAGCAGCTTTGGTCTGGGTGGCAGTGCCTACGAGCAGTACTTC.

In its sample, this clone was seen once. The rearrangement links TRBV9 to TRBJ2-1, with 12 bases lining up with TRBD2. This CDR3 contains 16 residues. V shed 4 bases, J shed 6 bases, and the junction held 8 bases outside the gene matches. Looked up from germline, CDR1 is SGDLS and CDR2 is YYNGEE. The CDR3 DNA reads as TGTGCCAGCAGCCCTCGGACTAGCGGGACCCTCAATGAGCAGTTCTTC. This codes for CASSPRTSGTLNEQFF.

The chain has TRBV28 and TRBJ1-2, with D unresolved. The germline V and J ends were trimmed by 1 base and 8 bases, with 8 bases remaining between them. This CDR3 contains 12 residues. The germline gives CDR1 MDHEN, CDR2 SYDVKM. CDR3: CASSLLLGGYTF. DNA for the CDR3: TGTGCCAGCAGTTTATTACTTGGGGGCTACACCTTC.

A word on this clone: The germline gene is not matched at one end of the junction; a read error may be the cause. The rearrangement joins TRBV20-1 to TRBJ1-4; D unresolved. The CDR3 has 8 amino acids. The germline gives CDR1 DFQATT, CDR2 SNEGSKA (reference sequence). The DNA for the CDR3 is TGCAGTGCTAGAGACAGCCTCTTT. Amino acid sequence: CSARDSLF.

This chain joins TRBV19 and TRBJ2-5; 9 bases map to TRBD1. J lost 7 bases, V lost 1 base, and 7 bases had no gene match. Looked up from germline, CDR1 is LNHDA and CDR2 is SQIVND (reference sequence). This CDR3 has 15 residues. The CDR3 sequence: CASSIGGTGNRTQYF. The CDR3 bases are TGTGCCAGTAGTATAGGAGGGACAGGGAATCGGACCCAGTACTTC.

The chain combines TRBV19 with TRBJ2-6; D gene ambiguous. V was clipped by 3 bases and J by 0 bases, with 9 bases between them. Germline V CDR1 and CDR2: LNHDA, SQIVND (reference sequence). The CDR3 extends over 16 amino acids. The CDR3 loop is CASSMIRGSGANVLTF. CDR3 bases: TGTGCCAGTAGTATGATCCGAGGCTCTGGGGCCAACGTCCTGACTTTC.

This clone was counted only a few times. At one of its ends the junction is not consistent with the germline gene, which may arise from a read error. V gene TRBV15 combines with J gene TRBJ2-5; 9 nucleotides align to TRBD1. Per the germline V gene, CDR1 is LNHNV and CDR2 is YYDKDF (reference sequence). The CDR3 runs 18 residues. CDR3 in amino acids: CATRRGGTGTTTQETQYF. The CDR3, as DNA: TGTGCCACCAGGAGAGGGGGGACAGGGACTACAACCCAAGAGACCCAGTACTTC. Using reference TRBV15 and TRBJ2-5 for the parts outside the CDR3, the full variable domain is DAMVIQNPRYQVTQFGKPVTLSCSQTLNHNVMYWYQQKSSQAPKLLFHYYDKDFNNEADTPDNFQSRRPNTSFCFLDIRSPGLGDTAMYLCATRRGGTGTTTQETQYFGPGTRLLVL.

This sequence joins TRBV7-3 and TRBJ2-3; D unresolved. Trimming pared 4 bases from V and 5 bases from J, leaving 4 bases between. Germline V lookup: CDR1 SGHTA, CDR2 FQGTGA. This CDR3 is 11 amino acids long. CDR3 sequence: CASSWGDTQYF. DNA of the CDR3: TGTGCCAGCAGCTGGGGAGATACGCAGTATTTT.

V usage is TRBV29-1 and J usage is TRBJ2-3, with 8 nucleotides matching TRBD2. CDR1 and CDR2 from the germline V gene are SQVTM and ANQGSEA. Trimming at V came to 0 bases and at J to 6 bases, leaving 20 bases not matched to a gene. This CDR3 spans 19 amino acids. The DNA for the CDR3 is TGCAGCGTTGAAGATTACCCCCCGAGGAGCGGGAGAGGACTCGATACGCAGTATTTT. It translates to CSVEDYPPRSGRGLDTQYF.

The CDR3: CSVDGTEYSKLNEQFF. DNA for the CDR3: TGCAGCGTTGACGGGACAGAGTACTCTAAGTTGAATGAGCAGTTCTTC. The chain has TRBV29-1 and TRBJ2-1; 7 positions match TRBD1. Germline loops: CDR1 SQVTM, CDR2 ANQGSEA. The length of the CDR3 is 16 residues. J gave up 7 bases and V 3 bases, and 15 bases lay outside the gene matches.